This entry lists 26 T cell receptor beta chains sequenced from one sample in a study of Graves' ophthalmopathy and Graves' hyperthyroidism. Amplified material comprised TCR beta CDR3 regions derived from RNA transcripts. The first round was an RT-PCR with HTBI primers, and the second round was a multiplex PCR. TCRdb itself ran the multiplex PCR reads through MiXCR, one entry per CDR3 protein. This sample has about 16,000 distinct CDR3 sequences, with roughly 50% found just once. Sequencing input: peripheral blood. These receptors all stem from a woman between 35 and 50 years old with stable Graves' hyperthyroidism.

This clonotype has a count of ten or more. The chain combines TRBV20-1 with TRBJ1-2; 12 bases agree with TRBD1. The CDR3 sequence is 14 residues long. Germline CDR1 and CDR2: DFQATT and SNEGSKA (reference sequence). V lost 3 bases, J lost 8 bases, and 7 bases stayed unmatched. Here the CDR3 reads CSASRDRGRGGYTF. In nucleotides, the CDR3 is TGCAGTGCTAGCAGGGACAGGGGGCGGGGCGGCTACACCTTC.

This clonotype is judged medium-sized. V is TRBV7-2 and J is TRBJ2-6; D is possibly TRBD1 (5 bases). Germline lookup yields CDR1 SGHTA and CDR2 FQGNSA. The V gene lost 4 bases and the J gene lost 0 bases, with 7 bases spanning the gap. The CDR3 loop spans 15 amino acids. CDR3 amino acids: CASSSRASGANVLTF. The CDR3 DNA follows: TGTGCCAGCAGCTCCAGGGCCTCTGGGGCCAACGTCCTGACTTTC.

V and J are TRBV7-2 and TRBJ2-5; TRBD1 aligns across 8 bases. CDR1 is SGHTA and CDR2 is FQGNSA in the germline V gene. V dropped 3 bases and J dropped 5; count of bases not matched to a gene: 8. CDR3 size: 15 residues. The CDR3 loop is CASSLRAGGAETQYF. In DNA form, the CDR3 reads TGTGCCAGCAGCTTGCGGGCAGGGGGCGCGGAGACCCAGTACTTC.

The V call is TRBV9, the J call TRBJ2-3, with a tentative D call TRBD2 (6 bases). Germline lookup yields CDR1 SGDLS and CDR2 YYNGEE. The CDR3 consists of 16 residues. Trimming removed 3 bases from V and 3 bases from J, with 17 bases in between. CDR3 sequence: CASSANYGSGTDTQYF. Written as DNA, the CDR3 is TGTGCCAGCAGCGCGAACTACGGGAGTGGGACAGATACGCAGTATTTT.

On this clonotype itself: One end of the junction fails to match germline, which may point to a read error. The CDR3 DNA is TGTGCCAGTACCCTTGTAGGAGGATATCAGCCCCAGCACTTT. Translating gives CASTLVGGYQPQHF. This rearrangement joins TRBV19 to TRBJ1-5; D is ambiguous. CDR1 and CDR2 from the germline V gene are LNHDA and SQIVND (reference sequence). This CDR3 spans 14 amino acids.

CDR3 sequence (DNA): TGTGCCAGCAGTGAAGCCCACCACGGACAGGGTCTCGCCTACGAGCAGTACTTC. Translation gives CASSEAHHGQGLAYEQYF. V is TRBV6-1 and J is TRBJ2-7; 8 bases are shared with TRBD1. CDR1 and CDR2 (germline): MNHNS, SASEGT. The J segment lost 2 bases and the V segment lost 0 bases, leaving 12 bases of the junction unmatched. The CDR3 runs 18 residues.

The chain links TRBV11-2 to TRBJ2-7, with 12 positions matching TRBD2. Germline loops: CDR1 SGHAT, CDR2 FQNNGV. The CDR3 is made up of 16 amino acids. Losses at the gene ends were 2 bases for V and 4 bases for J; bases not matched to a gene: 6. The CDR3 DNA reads TGTGCCAGCAGCTTATTGACTAGCGGGAGACGGTACGAGCAGTACTTC. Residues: CASSLLTSGRRYEQYF.

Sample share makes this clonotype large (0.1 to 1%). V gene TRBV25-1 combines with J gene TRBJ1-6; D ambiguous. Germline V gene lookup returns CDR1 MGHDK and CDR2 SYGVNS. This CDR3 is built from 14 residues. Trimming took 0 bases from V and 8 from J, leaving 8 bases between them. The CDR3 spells CASSEYTSDSPLHF. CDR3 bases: TGTGCCAGCAGTGAATATACTTCAGATTCACCCCTCCACTTT.

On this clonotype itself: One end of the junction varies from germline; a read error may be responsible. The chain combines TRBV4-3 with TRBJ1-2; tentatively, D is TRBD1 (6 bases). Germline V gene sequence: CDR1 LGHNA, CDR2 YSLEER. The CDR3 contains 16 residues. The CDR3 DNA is TGCGCCAGCAGCCAAGACCTTTCGACAGGTAACTACGGCTACACCTTC. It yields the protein CASSQDLSTGNYGYTF.

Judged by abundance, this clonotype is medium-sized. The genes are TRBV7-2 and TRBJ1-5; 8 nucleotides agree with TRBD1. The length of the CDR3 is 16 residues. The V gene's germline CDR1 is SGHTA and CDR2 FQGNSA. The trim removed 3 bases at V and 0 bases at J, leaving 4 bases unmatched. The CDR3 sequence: CASSLSGGYSNQPQHF. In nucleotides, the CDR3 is TGTGCCAGCAGCTTGTCAGGGGGCTATAGCAATCAGCCCCAGCATTTT.

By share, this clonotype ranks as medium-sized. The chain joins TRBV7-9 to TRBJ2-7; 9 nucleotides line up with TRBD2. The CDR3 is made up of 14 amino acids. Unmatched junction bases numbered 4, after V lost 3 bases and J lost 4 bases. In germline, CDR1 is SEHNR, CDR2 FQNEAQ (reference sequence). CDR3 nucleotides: TGTGCCAGCAGCTTTAGCGGGGGACCGTACGAGCAGTACTTC. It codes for CASSFSGGPYEQYF.

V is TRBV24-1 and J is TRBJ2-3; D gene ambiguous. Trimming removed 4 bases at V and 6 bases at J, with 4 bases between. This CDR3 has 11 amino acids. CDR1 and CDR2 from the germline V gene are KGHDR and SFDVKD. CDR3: CATSELDTQYF. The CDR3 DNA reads TGTGCCACCAGTGAGCTGGATACGCAGTATTTT.

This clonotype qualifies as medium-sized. The CDR3 DNA sequence: TGTGCCAGCAGTAAAAAGCGGGAGCGTTCAGATACGCAGTATTTT. It is translated as CASSKKRERSDTQYF. The chain couples TRBV7-2 to TRBJ2-3, with 8 bases identical to TRBD2. The germline V gene encodes CDR1 SGHTA and CDR2 FQGNSA. This CDR3 comprises 15 residues. Unmatched junction bases numbered 9, after V lost 6 bases and J lost 4 bases.

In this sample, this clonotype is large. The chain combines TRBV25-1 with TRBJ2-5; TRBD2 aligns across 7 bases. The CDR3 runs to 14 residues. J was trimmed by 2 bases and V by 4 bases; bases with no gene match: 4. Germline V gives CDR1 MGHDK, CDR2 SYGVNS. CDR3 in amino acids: CASSAWGGQETQYF. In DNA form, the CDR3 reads TGTGCCAGCAGTGCATGGGGGGGGCAAGAGACCCAGTACTTC.

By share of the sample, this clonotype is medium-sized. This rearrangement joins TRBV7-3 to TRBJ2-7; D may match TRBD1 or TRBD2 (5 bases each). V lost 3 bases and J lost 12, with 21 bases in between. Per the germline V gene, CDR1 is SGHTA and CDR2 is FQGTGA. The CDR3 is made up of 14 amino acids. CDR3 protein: CASSLDGSTGRVYF. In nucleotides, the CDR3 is TGTGCCAGCAGCTTGGACGGGTCTACGGGGCGGGTGTACTTC.

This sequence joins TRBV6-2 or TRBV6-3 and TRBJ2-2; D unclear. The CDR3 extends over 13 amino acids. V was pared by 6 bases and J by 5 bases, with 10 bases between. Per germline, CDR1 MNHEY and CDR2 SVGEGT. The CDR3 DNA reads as TGTGCCAGCAGCCGCCTAGTGACCGGGGAGCTGTTTTTT. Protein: CASSRLVTGELFF.

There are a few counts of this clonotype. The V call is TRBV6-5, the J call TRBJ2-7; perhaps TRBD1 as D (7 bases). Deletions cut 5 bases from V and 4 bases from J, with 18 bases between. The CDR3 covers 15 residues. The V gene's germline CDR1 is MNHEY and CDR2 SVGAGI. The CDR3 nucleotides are TGTGCCAGCAGTCCCGAGGAGGGGGCCATTTACGAGCAGTACTTC. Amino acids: CASSPEEGAIYEQYF.

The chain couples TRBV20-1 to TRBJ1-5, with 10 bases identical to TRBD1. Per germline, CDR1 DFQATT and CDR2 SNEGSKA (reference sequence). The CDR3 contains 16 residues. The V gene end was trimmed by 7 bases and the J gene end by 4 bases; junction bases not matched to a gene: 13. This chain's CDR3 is CSVRPPTGGLNQPQHF. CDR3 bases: TGCAGTGTCCGACCCCCGACAGGGGGCCTAAATCAGCCCCAGCATTTT.

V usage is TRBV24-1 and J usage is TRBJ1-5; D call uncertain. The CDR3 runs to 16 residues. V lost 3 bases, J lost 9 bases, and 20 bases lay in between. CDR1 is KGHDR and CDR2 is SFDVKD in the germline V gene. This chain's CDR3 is CATSDRRTTVWSPQHF. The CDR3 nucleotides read TGTGCCACCAGTGATCGTAGGACGACTGTTTGGTCGCCCCAGCATTTT.

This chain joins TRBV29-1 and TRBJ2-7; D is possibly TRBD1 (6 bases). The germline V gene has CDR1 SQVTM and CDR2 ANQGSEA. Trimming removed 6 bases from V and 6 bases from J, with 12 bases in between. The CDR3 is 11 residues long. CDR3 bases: TGCAGCGTCACGAGGGGGAGCGAGCAGTACTTC. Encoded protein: CSVTRGSEQYF.

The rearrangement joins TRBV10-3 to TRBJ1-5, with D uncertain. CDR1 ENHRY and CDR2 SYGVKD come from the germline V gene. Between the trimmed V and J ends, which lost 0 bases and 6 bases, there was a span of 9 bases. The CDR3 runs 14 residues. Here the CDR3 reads CAISESGNGQPQHF. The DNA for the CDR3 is TGTGCCATCAGTGAGTCCGGGAACGGTCAGCCCCAGCATTTT.

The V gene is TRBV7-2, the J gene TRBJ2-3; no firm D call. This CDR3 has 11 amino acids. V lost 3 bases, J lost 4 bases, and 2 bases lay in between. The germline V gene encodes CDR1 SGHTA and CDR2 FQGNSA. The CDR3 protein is CASSFADTQYF. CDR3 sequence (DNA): TGTGCCAGCAGCTTTGCAGATACGCAGTATTTT.

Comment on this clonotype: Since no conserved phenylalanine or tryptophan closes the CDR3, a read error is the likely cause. This CDR3 reads CASSWTSGIPETQYC. The CDR3 nucleotides read TGTGCCAGCAGCTGGACTAGCGGGATCCCAGAGACCCAGTACTGC. The chain employs TRBV9 and TRBJ2-5; 12 bases fit TRBD2. In germline, CDR1 is SGDLS, CDR2 YYNGEE. The CDR3 consists of 15 residues. The V segment lost 4 bases and the J segment 4 bases; nucleotides outside the gene matches: 5.

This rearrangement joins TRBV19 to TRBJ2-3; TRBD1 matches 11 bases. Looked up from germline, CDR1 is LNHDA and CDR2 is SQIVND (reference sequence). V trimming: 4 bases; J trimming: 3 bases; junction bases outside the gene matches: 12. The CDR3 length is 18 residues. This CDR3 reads CASSRGAGTGGLTDTQYF. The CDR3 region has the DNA TGTGCCAGTAGTAGGGGGGCCGGGACAGGGGGTTTGACAGATACGCAGTATTTT.

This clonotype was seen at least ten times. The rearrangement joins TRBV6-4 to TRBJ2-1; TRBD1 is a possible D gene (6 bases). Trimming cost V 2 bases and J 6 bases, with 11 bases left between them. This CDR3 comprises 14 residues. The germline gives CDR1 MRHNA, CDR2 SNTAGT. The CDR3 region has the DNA TGTGCCAGCAGTGACGGCGCAGGGGTCAATGAGCAGTTCTTC. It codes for CASSDGAGVNEQFF.

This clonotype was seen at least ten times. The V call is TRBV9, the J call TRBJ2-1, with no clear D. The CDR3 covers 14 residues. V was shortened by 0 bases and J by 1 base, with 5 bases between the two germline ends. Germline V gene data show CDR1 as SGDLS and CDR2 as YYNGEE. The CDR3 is CASSVGGSYNEQFF. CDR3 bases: TGTGCCAGCAGCGTAGGCGGTTCCTACAATGAGCAGTTCTTC.